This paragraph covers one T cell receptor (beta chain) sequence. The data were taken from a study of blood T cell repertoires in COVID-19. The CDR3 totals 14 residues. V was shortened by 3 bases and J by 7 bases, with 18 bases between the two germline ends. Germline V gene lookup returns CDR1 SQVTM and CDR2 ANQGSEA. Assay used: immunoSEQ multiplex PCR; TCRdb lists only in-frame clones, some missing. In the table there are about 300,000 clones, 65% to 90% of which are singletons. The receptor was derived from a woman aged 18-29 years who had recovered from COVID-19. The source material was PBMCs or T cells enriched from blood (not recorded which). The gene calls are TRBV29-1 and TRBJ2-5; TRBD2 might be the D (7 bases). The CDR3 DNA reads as TGCAGCGTTGACTACCTCGGGGGGCCGGGGACCCAGTACTTC. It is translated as CSVDYLGGPGTQYF.